What follows describes a single T cell receptor beta chain. What it recognizes is unknown. The CDR3 sequence is 15 residues long. Germline CDR1 and CDR2: GTSNPN and SVGIG (reference sequence). V lost 5 bases to trimming and J lost 0 bases, with 14 bases between them. Positive CCR7 selection of CD45RO-negative cells yielded the naive CD8 cells, and terminally differentiated effector memory CD45RA+ cells were excluded. The sample comes from a study of shared clonotypes between healthy human individuals. Study background: CD4 naive and memory got three plates each, CD8 naive two, CD8 memory one. General observations from the study: Clonotype sharing among donors likely depends on sequencing depth.

Original handling: ImmunoSEQ supplied junction-only sequences lacking quality scores, so filtering was different. This table comes from immunoSEQ multiplex PCR, and its TCRdb copy is limited to in-frame clones, with some not included. The V and J calls and clone size were taken over from that table, and D and trimming were inferred from the DNA. The data show 1.5 million to 2.5 million clones, about 95% seen once. The gene calls are TRBV30 and TRBJ1-5, with D possibly matching TRBD1 (5 bases). This TCR came from a man younger than 30 in good health. Sequencing used naive CD8+ T cells sorted from blood. CDR3: CAWGKGSASNQPQHF. Written as DNA, the CDR3 is TGTGCCTGGGGGAAGGGGTCCGCTAGCAATCAGCCCCAGCATTTT.